Sequencing of this T cell receptor beta chain was carried out in a study of cytomegalovirus exposure and HLA in healthy donors. Looked up from germline, CDR1 is SGHRS and CDR2 is YFSETQ. The CDR3 is 14 residues long. Unmatched junction bases numbered 8, after V lost 4 bases and J lost 6 bases. Both 60 Vbeta primers and 13 Jbeta primers went into the PCR. Libraries were prepared by immunoSEQ multiplex PCR; TCRdb keeps only in-frame clonotypes and omits some of them. Here the sample spans roughly 110,000 clones, more than 60% being singletons. The sequence was collected from a woman between 50 and 59 years old in good health and CMV-seropositive. The chain employs TRBV5-1 and TRBJ2-7; 9 positions match TRBD1. Sequenced input: PBMCs. In nucleotides, the CDR3 is TGCGCCAGCAGCGTGGGACAGGGAAGGGCCGAGCAGTACTTC. Translated, it gives CASSVGQGRAEQYF.